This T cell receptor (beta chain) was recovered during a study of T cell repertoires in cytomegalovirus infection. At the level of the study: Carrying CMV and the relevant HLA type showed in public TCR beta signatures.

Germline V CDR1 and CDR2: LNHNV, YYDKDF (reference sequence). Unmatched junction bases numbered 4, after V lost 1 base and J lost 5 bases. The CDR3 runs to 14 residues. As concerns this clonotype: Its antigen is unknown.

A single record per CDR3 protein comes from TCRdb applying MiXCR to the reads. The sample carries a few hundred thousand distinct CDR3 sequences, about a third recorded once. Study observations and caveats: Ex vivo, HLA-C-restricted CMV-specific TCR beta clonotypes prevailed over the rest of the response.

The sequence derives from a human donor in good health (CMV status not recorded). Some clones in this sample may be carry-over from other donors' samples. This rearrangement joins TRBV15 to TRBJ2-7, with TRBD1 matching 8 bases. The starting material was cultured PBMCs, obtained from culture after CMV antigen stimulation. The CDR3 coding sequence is TGTGCCACCAGCAGAGGACAGGGGAGGAACGAGCAGTACTTC. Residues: CATSRGQGRNEQYF. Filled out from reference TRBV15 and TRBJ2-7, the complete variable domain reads DAMVIQNPRYQVTQFGKPVTLSCSQTLNHNVMYWYQQKSSQAPKLLFHYYDKDFNNEADTPDNFQSRRPNTSFCFLDIRSPGLGDTAMYLCATSRGQGRNEQYFGPGTRLTVT.